This paragraph reports one T cell receptor (beta chain). Which antigen it targets is not known. Base qualities are not at hand, and no much larger clone is one base apart. CDR1 LNHDA and CDR2 SQIVND were looked up in the germline V gene (reference sequence). There are 13 amino acids in the CDR3, from cysteine to phenylalanine inclusive. Solely the CDR3 DNA is kept, with 39 bases framed from the first base. Relative to germline, V is 10 bases shorter and J is 1 base shorter, with 11 bases between their ends. The source of the sample is a study of shared clonotypes between healthy human individuals (TCRdb year 2020). Study-level background: The cohort comprised two women and a few men aged 18 to 49 years. For each donor, CD4 naive and CD4 memory were each given three plates, CD8 naive was given two plates, and CD8 memory was given one plate. Blood TCR repertoires of five healthy adults were deeply sequenced to estimate repertoire size and the extent of clonotype sharing between individuals. Per donor, leukapheresis produced somewhere between about 0.9 and 9.5 billion PBMCs. To increase sequencing depth and limit assay-specific biases, TCR repertoire library preparation and sequencing were carried out by different laboratories using diverse techniques.

Overall study results and their limits: The small number of donors limited the genetic and exposure-history diversity represented. Incomplete sequencing was indicated by rarefaction of sorted-subset datasets, despite the large sequencing depth. Based on pairwise subsampling, the degree of clonotype sharing among donors was expected to be affected by sequencing depth. Estimated clonotype richness was generally larger for naive than for memory subsets. Around 5% of naive CD4, around 4% of naive CD8, about 2.5% of memory CD4, and 0.4% of memory CD8 clonotypes were shared across several donors. Compared with non-shared clonotypes, clonotypes shared by all four sorted-subset donors had higher generation probabilities. Sampling was restricted to blood, and TCR repertoires in tissue are likely to differ from TCR repertoires in blood.

TCR CDR3 regions were amplified from genomic DNA by multiplex PCR using the deep immunoSEQ assay. Genomic DNA extracted from each cell subset was distributed evenly over all wells of several immunoSEQ 96-well plates, and each plate served as one replicate. For sorted subsets, each replicate PCR was loaded with 200 to 250 ng genomic DNA, equivalent to some 31,000 T cell genomes. Purified libraries were measured with a Qubit 3.0 fluorometer, size-checked on a Bioanalyzer 2100, and measured again with the KAPA Library Quantification kit. Every immunoSEQ 96-well plate was sequenced on a dedicated single-read 150-cycle Illumina NextSeq 550 flow cell. From the authors' description of their analysis: Because the immunoSEQ output included only junctional sequences and no quality scores, the filtering could not be the same as the filtering used for full-length reads. Sequences were annotated with PyIR, a Python wrapper for IgBLAST v1.9, and V/J genes and CDR3 were assigned using IMGT germline references. Reads were removed for weak V/J assignments (E-value above 1e-6), missing CDR3, stop codons, out-of-frame junctions, or ambiguous translated residues. V3J clonotypes were defined by identical inferred V gene, J gene, and CDR3 amino acid sequence. Percentage overlap between repertoires was computed as shared unique clonotypes divided by the size of the smaller repertoire. Richness of each repertoire was evaluated using RTK rarefaction, the Chao1 estimator, and Recon v2.1 estimates of unobserved clonotypes. Generation probabilities for all TCRbeta clonotypes obtained by the gDNA method from a few donors were computed using OLGA. In its TCRdb copy, this immuneACCESS table keeps in-frame sequences only and misses some clones. Where compared with another copy, unresolved V genes explain less than half of these, and the others have no known cause. For V, J and clone size, that table is used; D and trimming come from the DNA. A total of hundreds of thousands of clones appear in this sample, 55% to 85% of them only once. Around 1.8% of the sample is taken by the ten largest.

Donors were healthy HIV-negative adults with no recently reported acute infections or vaccinations. Only Caucasian adults living in Nashville, Tennessee, USA were represented among the donors. CD4+ T cells were enriched by magnetic negative selection; naive cells were then positively selected on CD45RA, and the negative fraction formed the memory subset. After blood collection by leukapheresis, PBMCs were isolated using Ficoll-Histopaque density gradient centrifugation and then cryopreserved in the vapor phase of liquid nitrogen. Purity and quantity of every magnetically sorted T cell population were checked by analytical flow cytometry. Genomic DNA was isolated from each sorted fraction and quantified by UV absorbance on a Nanodrop 2000c.

This chain joins TRBV19 to TRBJ1-5; TRBD1 is a possible D gene, resting on 5 matching bases. This clonotype was obtained from a woman aged 30 to 39 in good health. The source material was memory CD4+ T cells sorted from blood. This specimen's cell subset or site label, per the study, means: CD45RA-negative fraction. The nucleotides read TGTGCCACTAGGCGACAGAGCAATCAGCCCCAGCATTTT. The encoded protein is CATRRQSNQPQHF.